One sample yielded the 22 T cell receptor beta chains listed below, sequenced in a study of post-analysis software for immune sequencing data. Carried by the TCR beta cDNA libraries were unique molecular identifiers. TCRdb called the PCR reads again in MiXCR, with one record for every CDR3 protein. The sample lists roughly 730,000 distinct CDR3 sequences; 25% to 30% were seen once. Regarding the study as a whole: TRBV5-6, TRBV5-1 and TRBV20-1 were among roughly five TRBV segments more frequent in patients than controls.

Their recognized antigens are unknown. The sample comprised blood. These TCRs come from a girl aged 10 to 17 with multiple sclerosis.

The sample holds a few counts of this clonotype. The gene calls are TRBV15 and TRBJ2-4; 7 nucleotides line up with TRBD1. V was clipped by 5 bases and J by 3 bases; unmatched bases: 13. CDR1 is LNHNV and CDR2 is YYDKDF in the germline V gene (reference sequence). The CDR3 covers 17 residues. CDR3: CATSLGRQGFGKNIQYF. The DNA for the CDR3 is TGTGCCACCAGCTTGGGAAGACAGGGTTTCGGCAAAAACATTCAGTACTTC.

A remark on this clonotype: The junction and the germline gene differ at one end; a read error may be behind it. The V gene is TRBV6-5, the J gene TRBJ2-4, with 7 bases aligning to TRBD2. The better agreement between TRBJ2-5 and the DNA end casts doubt on the J call. The CDR3 has 14 residues. Germline CDR1 and CDR2: MNHEY and SVGAGI. The CDR3 sequence is CTSSYLSGLETQYF. In DNA, the CDR3 is TGTACCAGCAGTTACCTTAGCGGGCTGGAGACCCAGTACTTC.

In this sample, this clonotype turned up many times. J is TRBJ2-3 and V is TRBV29-1; perhaps D is TRBD1 or TRBD2 (5 bases each). The germline V gene encodes CDR1 SQVTM and CDR2 ANQGSEA. V shed 4 bases and J shed 1 base, with 12 bases lying between them. This CDR3 has 14 amino acids. CDR3 loop: CSVVVPGRTDTQYF. The CDR3 DNA follows: TGCAGCGTTGTGGTCCCGGGGCGCACAGATACGCAGTATTTT.

This chain joins TRBV12-3 or TRBV12-4 and TRBJ2-7; 7 bases fit TRBD1. This CDR3 comprises 15 residues. The V gene end was trimmed by 5 bases and the J gene end by 7 bases; junction bases not matched to a gene: 14. The CDR3 here is CASSGTENSYNEQYF. DNA of the CDR3: TGTGCCAGCAGTGGGACAGAGAACTCCTACAATGAGCAGTACTTC.

This clonotype showed up just once. A much larger clone differs by one base, so this may be a read error. The chain combines TRBV6-4 with TRBJ1-2; 10 nucleotides agree with TRBD1. The length of the CDR3 is 17 residues. Germline CDR1 reads MRHNA; CDR2 reads SNTAGT. This chain's CDR3 is CASSNTLRQGAGYGHTF. CDR3 in DNA: TGTGCCAGCAGTAACACCCTTCGACAGGGGGCTGGCTATGGCCACACCTTC.

This clonotype was found many times. The chain joins TRBV7-2 to TRBJ2-3; no clear D gene. This CDR3 is built from 15 residues. Germline V gene sequence: CDR1 SGHTA, CDR2 FQGNSA. Trimming stripped 0 bases from V and 2 bases from J, with 9 bases between. DNA for the CDR3: TGTGCCAGCAGCTTAGCTGGGCGGTACACAGATACGCAGTATTTT. As protein: CASSLAGRYTDTQYF.

The chain's CDR3 is CASSLGQSSGYTF. For the CDR3, the DNA is TGTGCCAGCAGCCTTGGACAGAGTAGCGGCTACACCTTC. J is TRBJ1-2 and V is TRBV9; possibly TRBD1 for D (6 bases). Germline V gene sequence: CDR1 SGDLS, CDR2 YYNGEE. This CDR3 contains 13 residues. Trimming shortened V by 4 bases and J by 8 bases, and 15 bases separated the two germline ends.

The V gene is TRBV5-6, the J gene TRBJ1-1; D not resolved. Germline V gene data show CDR1 as SGHDT and CDR2 as YYEEEE. This CDR3 contains 15 residues. Trimming took off 4 bases at V and 4 bases at J, with 17 bases between the two ends. CDR3 nucleotides: TGTGCCAGCAGCATGACGCTGAGTGTATCCACTGAAGCTTTCTTT. Translation: CASSMTLSVSTEAFF.

J is TRBJ2-5 and V is TRBV15; 9 bases map to TRBD2. Trimming cost V 5 bases and J 12 bases; bases outside gene matches: 10. The CDR3 is 13 residues long. CDR1 is LNHNV and CDR2 is YYDKDF in the germline V gene (reference sequence). For the CDR3, the DNA is TGTGCCACCAGCGCGGGAGGGTCCTCAGGGGAGTACTTC. Encoded protein: CATSAGGSSGEYF.

CDR3 sequence: CATSSRASGGRNEQFF. In DNA, the CDR3 is TGTGCCACCAGCTCCCGGGCTAGCGGGGGTAGGAATGAGCAGTTCTTC. The V and J genes are TRBV15 and TRBJ2-1; 10 bases agree with TRBD2. The length of the CDR3 is 16 residues. Germline CDR1 is LNHNV and CDR2 is YYDKDF (reference sequence). J was trimmed by 7 bases and V by 5 bases; bases with no gene match: 11.

The chain recombines TRBV6-1 with TRBJ1-5, with D hard to call. The CDR3 is 17 amino acids. The V end lost 6 bases, the J end lost 2 bases, and 20 bases lay between the germline ends. Germline CDR1 is MNHNS and CDR2 is SASEGT. The CDR3 loop reads CASSPQYDRLGNQPQHF. The CDR3, as DNA: TGTGCCAGCAGCCCACAATACGACCGCTTAGGCAATCAGCCCCAGCATTTT.

This clonotype was detected ten times or more. The CDR3 spells CASSLTSGSALGYEQYF. CDR3 coding DNA: TGTGCCAGCAGCCTAACTAGCGGGAGCGCCCTAGGCTACGAGCAGTACTTC. This rearrangement joins TRBV7-2 to TRBJ2-7; 11 bases match TRBD2. Germline CDR1 SGHTA, CDR2 FQGNSA. The CDR3 consists of 17 residues. V shed 5 bases, J shed 3 bases, and the junction held 12 bases outside the gene matches.

V and J are TRBV7-2 and TRBJ2-3, with D unresolved. Trimming stripped 1 base from V and 3 bases from J, with 8 bases between. The CDR3 spans 14 residues. Germline values: CDR1 SGHTA, CDR2 FQGNSA. CDR3: CASSLDIMTDTQYF. CDR3 DNA: TGTGCCAGCAGCTTAGATATCATGACAGATACGCAGTATTTT.

The chain recombines TRBV15 with TRBJ1-5, with TRBD1 matching 8 bases. Germline lookup yields CDR1 LNHNV and CDR2 YYDKDF (reference sequence). The ends lost 9 bases at V and 4 bases at J; junction bases unmatched: 5. The CDR3 covers 13 residues. The CDR3 reads CATRDRRNQPQHF. The DNA of the CDR3 is TGTGCCACTCGGGACAGGAGGAATCAGCCCCAGCATTTT.

V is TRBV20-1 and J is TRBJ2-5; 11 bases are shared with TRBD1. The J call may be mistaken, given a closer DNA end match to TRBJ2-7. The CDR3 extends over 20 amino acids. The V gene's germline CDR1 is DFQATT and CDR2 SNEGSKA (reference sequence). The CDR3 DNA reads as TGCAGTGCTAGGGCGGGGGACAGGGGGTCCTCCCGGCCGTTTTGGTCCGAGCAGTACTTC. This encodes CSARAGDRGSSRPFWSEQYF.

Turning to this clonotype: The conserved final phenylalanine or tryptophan is absent from the CDR3, which likely points to a read error. The chain combines TRBV28 with TRBJ1-5; D is unclear. Germline CDR1 reads MDHEN; CDR2 reads SYDVKM. CDR3 length equals 12 residues. V was shortened by 0 bases and J by 5 bases, with 2 bases between the two germline ends. The DNA for the CDR3 is TGTGCCAGCAGTTTATGGGATCAGCCCCAGCATTGT. Protein sequence: CASSLWDQPQHC.

The CDR3 sequence: CASSRWKTDTQYF. Written as DNA, the CDR3 is TGTGCCAGCAGTAGGTGGAAAACAGATACGCAGTATTTT. The chain couples TRBV2 to TRBJ2-3; D gene unclear. Trimming left V 5 bases short and J 3 bases short, with 9 bases between. Germline CDR1 reads SNHLY; CDR2 reads FYNNEI. The CDR3 runs to 13 residues. Using reference TRBV2 and TRBJ2-3 for the parts outside the CDR3, the full variable domain is EPEVTQTPSHQVTQMGQEVILRCVPISNHLYFYWYRQILGQKVEFLVSFYNNEISEKSEIFDDQFSVERPDGSNFTLKIRSTKLEDSAMYFCASSRWKTDTQYFGPGTRLTVL.

The chain employs TRBV10-1 and TRBJ2-1, with D possibly TRBD2 on 5 matching bases. The V and J ends lost 3 bases and 10 bases respectively, with 16 bases between them. This CDR3 region has 14 residues. Germline V gene sequence: CDR1 WNHNN, CDR2 SYGVQD (reference sequence). CDR3 in amino acids: CASSEKEDGREQFF. Here the CDR3 DNA reads TGCGCCAGCAGTGAAAAGGAGGACGGTCGCGAGCAGTTCTTC.

A few counts support this clonotype. This sequence joins TRBV20-1 and TRBJ1-1; perhaps TRBD1 as D (6 bases). Trimming left V 0 bases short and J 1 base short, with 12 bases between. Germline loops: CDR1 DFQATT, CDR2 SNEGSKA (reference sequence). This CDR3 is built from 15 residues. The CDR3 region is CSARDLGASNTEAFF. DNA of the CDR3: TGCAGTGCTAGAGATCTGGGGGCCTCGAACACTGAAGCTTTCTTT.

This clonotype was seen more than once but under ten times. V and J are TRBV12-3 or TRBV12-4 and TRBJ2-3; D gene ambiguous. V was pared by 5 bases and J by 4 bases, with 7 bases between. This CDR3 region has 12 residues. The CDR3 sequence is CASSVGSDTQYF. In nucleotides, the CDR3 is TGTGCCAGCAGTGTAGGATCAGATACGCAGTATTTT.

In this sample, this clonotype turned up a few times. CDR3 region: CSVEDPPYGYTF. The CDR3 region has the DNA TGCAGCGTTGAAGATCCCCCCTATGGCTACACCTTC. V gene TRBV29-1 combines with J gene TRBJ1-2; D is ambiguous. This CDR3 region has 12 residues. Trimming shortened V by 0 bases and J by 4 bases, and 6 bases separated the two germline ends. The germline gives CDR1 SQVTM, CDR2 ANQGSEA.

This clonotype was detected many times. The chain has TRBV12-3 or TRBV12-4 and TRBJ2-7; D is tentatively TRBD1 or TRBD2 (5 bases each). This CDR3 is built from 14 residues. Trimming left V 6 bases short and J 3 bases short, with 15 bases between. The CDR3 nucleotides are TGTGCCAGCAGGCGCGCCGGGGCAGACTACGAGCAGTACTTC. Protein product: CASRRAGADYEQYF.